A selection of T cell receptor beta chains follows, all from one sample in a study of blood T cell repertoires in COVID-19. Profiled with immunoSEQ multiplex PCR; TCRdb holds only in-frame clones, not every one. The sample shows more than 150,000 clones, 80% to 90% of them seen only once. The material sequenced was peripheral blood. These receptor sequences come from a man aged 55 to 70 with acute or convalescent COVID-19. Each CDR3 is given without its conserved first and last residue.

V	J	length	CDR3
TRBV7-9	TRBJ1-1	12	ASSLSQGNTEAF
TRBV5-1	TRBJ2-2	13	ASSARGRYTGELF
TRBV2	TRBJ2-3	13	ASSAGLAGGETQY
TRBV5-1	TRBJ2-5	13	ASSWGQGAVETQY
TRBV27	TRBJ1-1	10	ASSFGAGKAF
TRBV7-3	TRBJ2-3	11	ASSLSGSDTQY
TRBV27	TRBJ1-2	12	ASSPRRVRGGYT
TRBV4-1	TRBJ1-4	14	ASSQVGGATNEKLF
TRBV7-3	TRBJ2-6	15	ASSYRWTSSGANVLT
TRBV28	TRBJ2-2	12	ASRSGGPPGELF
TRBV30	TRBJ2-2	13	AWGGLAGASGRLF
TRBV28	TRBJ2-3	15	ASSTPRQGYSTDTQY